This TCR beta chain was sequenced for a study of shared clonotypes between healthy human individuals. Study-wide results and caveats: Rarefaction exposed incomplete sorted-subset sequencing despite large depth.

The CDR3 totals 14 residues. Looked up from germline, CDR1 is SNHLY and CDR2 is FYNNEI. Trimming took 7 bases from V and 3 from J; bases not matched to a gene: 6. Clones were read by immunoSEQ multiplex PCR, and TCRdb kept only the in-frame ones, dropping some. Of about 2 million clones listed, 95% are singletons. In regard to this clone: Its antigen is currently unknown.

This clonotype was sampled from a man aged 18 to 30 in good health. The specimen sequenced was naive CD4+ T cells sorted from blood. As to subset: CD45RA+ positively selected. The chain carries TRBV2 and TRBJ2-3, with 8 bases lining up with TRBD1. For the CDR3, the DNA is TGTGCCAGCACCAGGCAGGGGGCTACAGATACGCAGTATTTT. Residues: CASTRQGATDTQYF.